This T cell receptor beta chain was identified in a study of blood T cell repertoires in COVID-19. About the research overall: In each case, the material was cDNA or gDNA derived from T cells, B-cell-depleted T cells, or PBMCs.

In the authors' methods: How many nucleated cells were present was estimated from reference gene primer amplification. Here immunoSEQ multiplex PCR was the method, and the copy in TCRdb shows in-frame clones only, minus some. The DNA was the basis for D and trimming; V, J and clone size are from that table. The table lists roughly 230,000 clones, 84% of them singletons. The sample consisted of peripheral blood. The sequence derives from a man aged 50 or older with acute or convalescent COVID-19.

The CDR3 bases are TGTGCCAGCAGCCAATTAAAAGCGGGAGTAGAGACCCAGTACTTC. It translates to CASSQLKAGVETQYF. The chain combines TRBV14 with TRBJ2-5; 8 bases match TRBD2. The CDR3 loop spans 15 amino acids. Germline-derived CDR1 and CDR2 are SGHDN and FVKESK. J gave up 4 bases and V 2 bases, and 6 bases lay outside the gene matches.